A selection of T cell receptor beta chains follows, all from one sample in a study of T cells after yellow fever vaccination. Each CDR3 protein gets one entry after TCRdb re-called the 5' RACE reads with MiXCR. The repertoire holds a few hundred thousand distinct CDR3 sequences, with less than 9.5% as singletons. The sequenced sample was CD4+ T cells sorted from PBMCs, obtained 5 days after the yellow fever booster vaccination. The origin of the receptors is a man aged 18 to 35 who received the YFV17D yellow fever vaccine. The CDR3 runs from the conserved cysteine through the conserved F or W. The D gene is left open where the match is weak. Clone size, where shown, is once, few, many, or a class for clones that have expanded.

V gene,J gene,D gene,clone size,CDR3 protein
TRBV2,TRBJ1-6,-,-,CASEAEGNSPLHF
TRBV6-2/TRBV6-3,TRBJ1-2,-,-,CASQENYGYTF
TRBV7-8,TRBJ2-5,TRBD2,few,CASSLGEARGAWGVETQYF
TRBV7-2,TRBJ2-4,-,few,CASSLNPGNKNIQYF
TRBV29-1,TRBJ2-3,-,-,CSEGGGSTDTQYF
TRBV5-1,TRBJ1-3,-,few,CASSLPDPSGNTIYF
TRBV5-1,TRBJ2-1,-,many,CASSLIPRLSSYNEQFF
TRBV5-6,TRBJ2-5,-,many,CASSLTETRVGETQYF
TRBV12-3/TRBV12-4,TRBJ1-2,-,-,CASSLAGVGYGYTF
TRBV12-3/TRBV12-4,TRBJ1-6,-,many,CASTLGSGARSPLHF
TRBV11-1,TRBJ2-1,-,many,CASTPNPLFGNEQFF
TRBV7-9,TRBJ1-3,-,-,CASSLRVGGNRQAGNTIYF
TRBV19,TRBJ2-7,TRBD1,few,CARSFRDRAYEQYF
TRBV6-2/TRBV6-3,TRBJ2-3,TRBD2,few,CASSLSLDGGTDTQYF
TRBV3-1,TRBJ1-3,-,few,CASSQGGPGHSGNTIYF
TRBV20-1,TRBJ2-1,TRBD2,-,CSARDPSGGSNEQFF
TRBV7-2,TRBJ2-1,-,few,CASSKWGSVGEQFF
TRBV4-3,TRBJ1-2,-,-,CASSQDSVGYTF
TRBV6-2/TRBV6-3,TRBJ1-1,TRBD1,-,CASSEDRGRETEAFF
TRBV5-1,TRBJ1-6,-,few,CASSPLGEFDNSPLHF
TRBV5-1,TRBJ2-1,-,many,CASSLFPRGNYNEQFF
TRBV6-2/TRBV6-3,TRBJ1-2,-,many,CASSYSDGSNYGYTF
TRBV20-1,TRBJ2-1,-,many,CSARDGKLSYNEQFF
TRBV4-1,TRBJ2-2,-,few,CASSQEGTGAGELFF
TRBV7-2,TRBJ2-3,TRBD2,many,CASSLGAGGPSTDTQYF
TRBV7-9,TRBJ2-3,TRBD2,-,CASSLQGGVEYF
TRBV29-1,TRBJ2-5,-,many,CSVEDRGRQETQYF
TRBV30,TRBJ1-5,TRBD1,once,CAWSVREGDSYSNQPQHF
TRBV2,TRBJ1-2,TRBD1,-,CATVEEQGNYGYTF
TRBV6-5,TRBJ1-6,TRBD1,many,CASSRGRGWGPLHF
TRBV29-1,TRBJ2-7,TRBD1,-,CSVDGQGSSYEQYF
TRBV12-3/TRBV12-4,TRBJ2-3,TRBD1,few,CASSFRDRGTDTQYF
TRBV7-2,TRBJ2-7,-,-,CASSSRRAYEQYF
TRBV3-1,TRBJ1-1,-,few,CASAFGVGADTEAFF
TRBV24-1,TRBJ2-3,TRBD2,few,CATSDTGGGTDTQYF
TRBV6-2/TRBV6-3,TRBJ1-5,TRBD1,few,CASRDRGLQKPQHF
TRBV10-3,TRBJ2-1,TRBD1,few,CAISEGQGGNEQFF
TRBV3-1,TRBJ2-1,-,-,CASSHDSFNEQFF
TRBV7-2,TRBJ2-6,TRBD1,few,CASSWPDRGPAGANVLTF
TRBV5-1,TRBJ2-2,-,-,CASSVSRMTGELFF
TRBV20-1,TRBJ2-3,TRBD2,few,CSARGLAGAQATQYF
TRBV5-1,TRBJ2-3,TRBD1,many,CASSRDREADTQYF
TRBV20-1,TRBJ1-1,-,few,CSAREAGDFF
TRBV7-2,TRBJ2-4,-,few,CASSSPHWLNNIQYF
TRBV5-1,TRBJ2-7,TRBD1,many,CASSDSRTGGYEQYF
TRBV12-5,TRBJ2-7,TRBD2,few,CASATSGLYEQYF
TRBV18,TRBJ2-5,-,-,CASSPQEGQETQYF
TRBV6-5,TRBJ1-6,-,many,CASTLRPNNSPLHF
TRBV20-1,TRBJ2-5,TRBD1,few,CSASYTQGRRETQYF
TRBV12-3/TRBV12-4,TRBJ1-5,-,few,CASSLGIQANQPQHF
TRBV12-3/TRBV12-4,TRBJ1-5,-,few,CASSPTVSNQPQHF